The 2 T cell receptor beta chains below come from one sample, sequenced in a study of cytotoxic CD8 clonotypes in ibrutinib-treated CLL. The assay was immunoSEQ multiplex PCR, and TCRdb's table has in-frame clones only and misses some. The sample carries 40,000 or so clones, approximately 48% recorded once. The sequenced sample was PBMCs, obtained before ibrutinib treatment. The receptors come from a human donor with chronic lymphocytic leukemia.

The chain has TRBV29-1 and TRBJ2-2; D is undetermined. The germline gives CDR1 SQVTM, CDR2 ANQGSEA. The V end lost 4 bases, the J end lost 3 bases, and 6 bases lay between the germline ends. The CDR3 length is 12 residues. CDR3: CSVGRYTGELFF. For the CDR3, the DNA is TGCAGCGTTGGCCGGTACACCGGGGAGCTGTTTTTT.

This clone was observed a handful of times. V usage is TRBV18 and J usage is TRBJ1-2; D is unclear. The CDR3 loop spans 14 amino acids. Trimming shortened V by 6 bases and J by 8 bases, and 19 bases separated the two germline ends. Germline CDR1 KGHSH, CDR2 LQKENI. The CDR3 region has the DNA TGTGCCAGCTCTATCCGGGCCGAAAGAACGGGCTACACCTTC. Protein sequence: CASSIRAERTGYTF.